A single sample is the source of the 30 T cell receptor beta chains below, sequenced in a study of blood T cell repertoires in COVID-19 (TCRdb year 2020). The library was made by the immunoSEQ multiplex PCR assay. What TCRdb holds here is the immuneACCESS table cut down to in-frame rearrangements. Part of the clones is not present; checked against another copy, under half of the missing clones reflect an unresolved V gene, and the others are unexplained. This sample comprises approximately 290,000 clones, approximately 89% of them detected only once. The top ten hold around 10% of the sample. The sample consisted of peripheral blood. These receptors came from a woman younger than 45 with COVID-19, enrolled during active disease.

The V gene is TRBV14, the J gene TRBJ1-1; 7 nucleotides line up with TRBD1. CDR3 length equals 13 residues. Germline V gene lookup returns CDR1 SGHDN and CDR2 FVKESK. With 8 bases clipped from V and 0 bases from J, the junction kept 3 bases outside the gene matches. The CDR3 nucleotides are TGTGCCAGCGTGGGACAGATGAACACTGAAGCTTTCTTT. It codes for CASVGQMNTEAFF.

The chain has TRBV5-1 and TRBJ2-1; tentative D call: TRBD2 (5 bases). CDR1 and CDR2 (germline): SGHRS, YFSETQ. CDR3 length: 13 amino acids. Trimming pared 4 bases from V and 3 bases from J, leaving 8 bases between. CDR3 in DNA: TGCGCCAGCAGCGGGGAGAACTACAATGAGCAGTTCTTC. It specifies CASSGENYNEQFF.

The rearrangement uses TRBV28 and TRBJ2-1, with 9 positions matching TRBD1. V dropped 3 bases and J dropped 7; count of bases not matched to a gene: 10. The CDR3 extends over 16 amino acids. Per germline, CDR1 MDHEN and CDR2 SYDVKM. This chain's CDR3 is CASSFYPRDRENEQFF. The CDR3 DNA follows: TGTGCCAGCAGTTTTTACCCCCGGGACAGGGAGAATGAGCAGTTCTTC.

This sequence joins TRBV5-1 and TRBJ2-7, with 8 nucleotides matching TRBD2. V lost 4 bases, J lost 3 bases, and 12 bases stayed unmatched. The length of the CDR3 is 16 residues. The germline CDR1 and CDR2 sequences are SGHRS and YFSETQ. Written as DNA, the CDR3 is TGCGCCAGCAGCCCCGGTTACGCCGGGACTAGCTACGAGCAGTACTTC. Translated, it gives CASSPGYAGTSYEQYF.

V gene TRBV5-1 combines with J gene TRBJ2-3; 12 nucleotides line up with TRBD2. CDR3 size: 16 residues. Germline V lookup: CDR1 SGHRS, CDR2 YFSETQ. With 1 base clipped from V and 5 bases from J, the junction kept 5 bases outside the gene matches. CDR3 amino acids: CASSLRRTSGVDTQYF. CDR3 sequence (DNA): TGCGCCAGCAGCTTGCGGAGGACTAGCGGGGTAGATACGCAGTATTTT.

The genes are TRBV5-4 and TRBJ1-1; D gene ambiguous. CDR1 and CDR2 from the germline V gene are SGHNT and YYREEE (reference sequence). V dropped 1 base and J dropped 2 bases, with 3 bases sitting between them. The CDR3 runs to 12 residues. CDR3 residues: CASSLLNTEAFF. CDR3 nucleotide sequence: TGTGCCAGCAGCTTGTTAAACACTGAAGCTTTCTTT.

This clone was seen more than once but under ten times. V and J are TRBV2 and TRBJ2-7; TRBD2 matches at 10 bases. V lost 5 bases, J lost 6 bases, and 4 bases stayed unmatched. The germline gives CDR1 SNHLY, CDR2 FYNNEI. The CDR3 is made up of 13 amino acids. CDR3 region: CASSSGGAVEQYF. The CDR3 DNA sequence: TGTGCCAGCAGTAGCGGGGGGGCCGTCGAGCAGTACTTC.

The V call is TRBV19, the J call TRBJ2-5; a possible D gene is TRBD1 (6 bases). Trimming took off 2 bases at V and 7 bases at J, with 14 bases between the two ends. This CDR3 is built from 14 residues. Germline V gives CDR1 LNHDA, CDR2 SQIVND (reference sequence). The CDR3 spells CASSIMGRGGTQYF. The CDR3 DNA sequence: TGTGCCAGTAGTATAATGGGGAGAGGGGGGACCCAGTACTTC. The full variable domain, with the rest looked up from reference TRBV19 and TRBJ2-5, is DGGITQSPKYLFRKEGQNVTLSCEQNLNHDAMYWYRQDPGQGLRLIYYSQIVNDFQKGDIAEGYSVSREKKESFPLTVTSAQKNPTAFYLCASSIMGRGGTQYFGPGTRLLVL.

V and J are TRBV18 and TRBJ2-3, with 10 nucleotides matching TRBD1. Germline-derived CDR1 and CDR2 are KGHSH and LQKENI. Trimming at V came to 8 bases and at J to 3 bases, leaving 14 bases not matched to a gene. The CDR3 loop spans 17 amino acids. In DNA form, the CDR3 reads TGTGCCAGCGCTCACGTAGTTGGGGACAGGGGTACAGATACGCAGTATTTT. Residues: CASAHVVGDRGTDTQYF.

The chain joins TRBV19 to TRBJ1-1; the match to TRBD1 covers 9 bases. The CDR3 totals 16 residues. Germline trimming cut 9 bases from V and 6 bases from J; bases unmatched to any gene: 17. Germline V gene lookup returns CDR1 LNHDA and CDR2 SQIVND (reference sequence). CDR3 sequence (DNA): TGTGCCAGCCAACCACAGGGGGCGCCCTTGGGGCCTGAAGCTTTCTTT. Protein product: CASQPQGAPLGPEAFF.

This sequence joins TRBV4-1 and TRBJ2-5; TRBD1 matches at 7 bases. J lost 1 base, V lost 4 bases, and 12 bases had no gene match. The CDR3 runs 17 residues. Germline CDR1 is MGHRA and CDR2 is YSYEKL. CDR3 region: CASSRTPTGTFQETQYF. CDR3 bases: TGCGCCAGCAGCCGCACACCGACAGGGACCTTCCAAGAGACCCAGTACTTC.

The V and J genes are TRBV6-5 and TRBJ1-2, with D maybe TRBD1 (5 bases). This CDR3 region has 13 residues. With 1 base removed from V and 8 bases from J, the gap between germline ends came to 11 bases. Germline lookup yields CDR1 MNHEY and CDR2 SVGAGI. CDR3 sequence reads: CASSYLGLRGYTF. The CDR3 DNA reads TGTGCCAGCAGTTACTTGGGACTACGCGGCTACACCTTC.

V gene TRBV15 combines with J gene TRBJ1-2; TRBD1 is a possible D gene (5 bases). V dropped 4 bases and J dropped 8 bases, with 23 bases sitting between them. The CDR3 runs 16 residues. In germline, CDR1 is LNHNV, CDR2 YYDKDF (reference sequence). In nucleotides, the CDR3 is TGTGCCACCAGCACCCCTCTGCAGGGTAATACCCGGGGCTACACCTTC. Translating gives CATSTPLQGNTRGYTF.

The genes are TRBV13 and TRBJ2-5, with TRBD2 matching over 7 bases. The V segment lost 0 bases and the J segment 2 bases; nucleotides outside the gene matches: 0. Germline values: CDR1 PRHDT, CDR2 FYEKMQ (reference sequence). The CDR3 extends over 14 amino acids. The DNA of the CDR3 is TGTGCCAGCAGCTTAGGCGGGGGGCAAGAGACCCAGTACTTC. This gives the protein CASSLGGGQETQYF.

This clone was seen a single time. The chain links TRBV27 to TRBJ1-2; possible D gene TRBD1, 5 bases. This CDR3 spans 13 amino acids. The germline gives CDR1 MNHEY, CDR2 SMNVEV (reference sequence). V was shortened by 8 bases and J by 4 bases, with 14 bases between the two germline ends. The CDR3 sequence: CASRLSGGYGYTF. CDR3 sequence (DNA): TGTGCCAGCCGTCTGAGCGGGGGCTATGGCTACACCTTC.

The rearrangement links TRBV6-5 to TRBJ2-3, with 9 bases identical to TRBD2. CDR1 MNHEY and CDR2 SVGAGI come from the germline V gene. The CDR3 contains 15 residues. The V gene end was trimmed by 2 bases and the J gene end by 4 bases; junction bases not matched to a gene: 4. The CDR3 DNA reads as TGTGCCAGCAGTTACGGCGGGGGGGCCGCAGATACGCAGTATTTT. Its protein product is CASSYGGGAADTQYF.

This sequence joins TRBV19 and TRBJ1-1; possibly TRBD1 for D (6 bases). The V and J ends lost 8 bases and 2 bases respectively, with 9 bases between them. This CDR3 has 12 residues. Germline CDR1 is LNHDA and CDR2 is SQIVND (reference sequence). The CDR3 loop reads CASGTRNTEAFF. As DNA, the CDR3 is TGTGCCAGTGGGACAAGAAACACTGAAGCTTTCTTT.

The CDR3 reads CAISDSDRVSQPQHF. The CDR3, as DNA: TGTGCCATCAGTGACTCTGACAGGGTGTCGCAGCCCCAGCATTTT. The chain employs TRBV10-3 and TRBJ1-5; TRBD1 matches at 7 bases. This CDR3 has 15 amino acids. Germline V gene data show CDR1 as ENHRY and CDR2 as SYGVKD. With 3 bases clipped from V and 7 bases from J, the junction kept 9 bases outside the gene matches.

The count of this clone is one. The chain has TRBV7-9 and TRBJ1-5; 8 nucleotides line up with TRBD1. From germline, CDR1 is SEHNR and CDR2 FQNEAQ (reference sequence). This CDR3 is 15 amino acids long. V dropped 5 bases and J dropped 4; count of bases not matched to a gene: 7. The CDR3 loop reads CASSRSGGQNQPQHF. DNA of the CDR3: TGTGCCAGCAGCCGGTCAGGGGGCCAGAATCAGCCCCAGCATTTT. Complete variable domain (other parts from reference TRBV7-9 and TRBJ1-5): DTGVSQNPRHKITKRGQNVTFRCDPISEHNRLYWYRQTLGQGPEFLTYFQNEAQLEKSRLLSDRFSAERPKGSFSTLEIQRTEQGDSAMYLCASSRSGGQNQPQHFGDGTRLSIL.

The genes are TRBV5-5 and TRBJ1-4, with D uncertain. Trimming removed 4 bases at V and 8 bases at J, with 12 bases between. Germline CDR1 SGHKS, CDR2 YYEKEE (reference sequence). This CDR3 has 13 residues. The CDR3 reads CASSLGWREKLFF. As DNA, the CDR3 is TGTGCCAGCAGCCTCGGCTGGAGGGAAAAACTGTTTTTT.

The CDR3 coding sequence is TGTGCCAGCCGTTCACCGGGACTAGCGGGGAATGAGCAGTTCTTC. This encodes CASRSPGLAGNEQFF. The rearrangement uses TRBV2 and TRBJ2-1; the match to TRBD2 covers 13 bases. Germline CDR1 reads SNHLY; CDR2 reads FYNNEI. The J segment lost 7 bases and the V segment lost 8 bases, leaving 8 bases of the junction unmatched. The CDR3 extends over 15 amino acids.

This chain joins TRBV4-1 and TRBJ2-3; no definite D call. Germline V lookup: CDR1 MGHRA, CDR2 YSYEKL. The CDR3 is 13 residues long. Trimming pared 2 bases from V and 5 bases from J, leaving 8 bases between. CDR3 amino acids: CASSQTIGDTQYF. CDR3 bases: TGCGCCAGCAGCCAAACAATTGGAGATACGCAGTATTTT.

The rearrangement links TRBV3-1 (or the pseudogene TRBV3-2) to TRBJ2-3, with D maybe TRBD1 (6 bases). Germline CDR1 reads LGHDT; CDR2 reads YNNKEL (reference sequence). The V end lost 5 bases, the J end lost 2 bases, and 11 bases lay between the germline ends. The CDR3 extends over 14 amino acids. CDR3 in DNA: TGTGCCAGCAGCGGTTGGGGGCCCACAGATACGCAGTATTTT. Translating gives CASSGWGPTDTQYF.

V gene TRBV11-2 combines with J gene TRBJ2-2; D not certain. The CDR3 consists of 14 residues. The V gene lost 5 bases and the J gene lost 2 bases, with 9 bases spanning the gap. The germline V gene has CDR1 SGHAT and CDR2 FQNNGV. The CDR3: CASSPSYNTGELFF. CDR3 nucleotide sequence: TGTGCCAGCAGCCCGTCTTATAACACCGGGGAGCTGTTTTTT.

This clone appeared a single time. The chain carries TRBV18 and TRBJ2-1; no clear D. CDR3 length equals 14 residues. Germline assignment: CDR1 KGHSH and CDR2 LQKENI. Trimming removed 0 bases from V and 4 bases from J, with 7 bases in between. The CDR3 region has the DNA TGTGCCAGCTCACCACCGAACACGTACAATGAGCAGTTCTTC. Its protein is CASSPPNTYNEQFF.

The rearrangement links TRBV29-1 to TRBJ2-3; 10 positions agree with TRBD1. V was clipped by 6 bases and J by 4 bases; unmatched bases: 7. Germline V gene lookup returns CDR1 SQVTM and CDR2 ANQGSEA. The CDR3 length is 14 residues. The CDR3 nucleotides read TGCAGCGTCGAGGGACAGGGGACCGCAGATACGCAGTATTTT. It translates to CSVEGQGTADTQYF.

This rearrangement joins TRBV2 to TRBJ2-5, with TRBD2 identical over 16 bases. This CDR3 comprises 16 residues. Trimming removed 5 bases from V and 4 bases from J; junction bases left unmatched: 4. Germline CDR1 and CDR2: SNHLY and FYNNEI. The CDR3 nucleotides read TGTGCCAGCAGTCCCGGGACTAGCGGGGGGGGAGAGACCCAGTACTTC. Its protein is CASSPGTSGGGETQYF.

The chain joins TRBV9 to TRBJ2-5, with 14 nucleotides matching TRBD2. J was trimmed by 2 bases and V by 5 bases; bases with no gene match: 2. In germline, CDR1 is SGDLS, CDR2 YYNGEE. The CDR3 consists of 15 residues. The CDR3: CASSRTSGGQETQYF. The CDR3 coding sequence is TGTGCCAGCAGTAGGACTAGCGGGGGGCAAGAGACCCAGTACTTC.

The V and J genes are TRBV6-6 and TRBJ1-3; TRBD1 agrees at 7 bases. Germline-derived CDR1 and CDR2 are MNHNY and SVGAGI (reference sequence). Unmatched junction bases numbered 5, after V lost 5 bases and J lost 4 bases. The CDR3 sequence is 14 residues long. CDR3 in amino acids: CASSQGTVGNTIYF. DNA of the CDR3: TGTGCCAGCAGTCAGGGGACAGTCGGAAACACCATATATTTT.

The V gene is TRBV27, the J gene TRBJ1-6; a possible D gene is TRBD1 (6 bases). Trimming removed 6 bases from V and 5 bases from J, with 17 bases in between. CDR1 is MNHEY, CDR2 SMNVEV, per germline (reference sequence). The CDR3 is 16 amino acids. The CDR3 spells CASSFGPTGNNSPLHF. CDR3 nucleotide sequence: TGTGCCAGCAGCTTCGGACCAACAGGGAATAATTCACCCCTCCACTTT.